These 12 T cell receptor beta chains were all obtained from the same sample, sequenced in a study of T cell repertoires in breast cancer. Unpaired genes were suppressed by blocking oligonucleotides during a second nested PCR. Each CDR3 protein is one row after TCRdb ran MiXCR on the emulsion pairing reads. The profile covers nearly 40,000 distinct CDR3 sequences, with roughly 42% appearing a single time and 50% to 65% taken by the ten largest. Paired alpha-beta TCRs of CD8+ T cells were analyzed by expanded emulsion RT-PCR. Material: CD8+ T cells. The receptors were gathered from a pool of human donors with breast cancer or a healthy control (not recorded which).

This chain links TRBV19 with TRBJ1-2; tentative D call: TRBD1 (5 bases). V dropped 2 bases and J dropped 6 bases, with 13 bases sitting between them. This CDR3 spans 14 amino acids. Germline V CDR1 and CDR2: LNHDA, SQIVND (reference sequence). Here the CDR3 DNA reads TGTGCCAGTAGTATAATGGGCCCAGGGAATGGCTACACCTTC. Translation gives CASSIMGPGNGYTF.

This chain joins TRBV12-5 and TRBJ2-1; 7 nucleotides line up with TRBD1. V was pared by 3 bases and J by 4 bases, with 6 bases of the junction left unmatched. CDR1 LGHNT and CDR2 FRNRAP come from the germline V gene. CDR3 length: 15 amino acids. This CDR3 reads CASGFRDSQYNEQFF. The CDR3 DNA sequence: TGTGCTAGTGGTTTTCGGGACAGCCAGTACAATGAGCAGTTCTTC.

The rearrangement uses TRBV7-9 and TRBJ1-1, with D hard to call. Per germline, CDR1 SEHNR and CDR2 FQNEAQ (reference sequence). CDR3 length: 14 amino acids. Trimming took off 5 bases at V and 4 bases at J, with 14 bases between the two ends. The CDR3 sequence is CASSPGFGATEAFF. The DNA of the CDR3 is TGTGCCAGCAGCCCGGGATTTGGAGCCACTGAAGCTTTCTTT.

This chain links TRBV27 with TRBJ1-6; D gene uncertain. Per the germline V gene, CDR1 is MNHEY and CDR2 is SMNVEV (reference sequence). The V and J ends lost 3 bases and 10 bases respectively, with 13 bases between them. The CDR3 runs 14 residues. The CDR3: CASSFEGLRSPLHF. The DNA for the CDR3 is TGTGCCAGCAGTTTTGAGGGTCTGAGGTCACCCCTCCACTTT.

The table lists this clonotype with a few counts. In nucleotides, the CDR3 is TGCAGTGCTAGAGGGGGGGGCAGGGGTCCTTTCTTT. Translated, it gives CSARGGGRGPFF. The chain combines TRBV20-1 with TRBJ1-1; the D gene is possibly TRBD1 (6 bases). The CDR3 spans 12 residues. Germline V gives CDR1 DFQATT, CDR2 SNEGSKA (reference sequence). V lost 1 base and J lost 12, with 15 bases in between.

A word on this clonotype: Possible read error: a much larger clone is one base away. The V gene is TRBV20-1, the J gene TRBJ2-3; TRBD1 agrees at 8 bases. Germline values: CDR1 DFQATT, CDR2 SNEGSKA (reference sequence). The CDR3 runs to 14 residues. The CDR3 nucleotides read TGCAGTACTAGGGCCAGGGGGCGCACAGATACGCAGTATTTT. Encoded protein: CSTRARGRTDTQYF.

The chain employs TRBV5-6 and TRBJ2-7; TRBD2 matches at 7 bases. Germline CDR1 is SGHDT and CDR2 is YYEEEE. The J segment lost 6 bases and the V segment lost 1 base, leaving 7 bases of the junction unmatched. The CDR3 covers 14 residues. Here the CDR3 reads CASSLWDYTSEQYF. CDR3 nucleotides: TGTGCCAGCAGCTTGTGGGACTATACCTCCGAGCAGTACTTC.

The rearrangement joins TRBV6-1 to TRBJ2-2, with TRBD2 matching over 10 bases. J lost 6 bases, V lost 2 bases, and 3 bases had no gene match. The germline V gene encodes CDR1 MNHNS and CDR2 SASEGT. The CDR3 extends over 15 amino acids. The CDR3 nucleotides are TGTGCCAGCAGTGAACTAGCGGGGGTAGCCGGGGAGCTGTTTTTT. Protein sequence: CASSELAGVAGELFF.

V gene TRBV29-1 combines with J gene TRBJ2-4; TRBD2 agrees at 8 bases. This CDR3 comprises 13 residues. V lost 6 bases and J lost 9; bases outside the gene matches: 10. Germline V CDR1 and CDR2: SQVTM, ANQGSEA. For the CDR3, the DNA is TGCAGCGTCGTAGGGGGGACTAGTGTCATTCAGTACTTC. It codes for CSVVGGTSVIQYF.

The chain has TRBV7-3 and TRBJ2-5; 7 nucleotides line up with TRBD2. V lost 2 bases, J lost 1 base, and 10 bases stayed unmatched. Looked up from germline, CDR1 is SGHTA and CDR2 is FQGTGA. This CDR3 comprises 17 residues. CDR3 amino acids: CASSLGRASGSQETQYF. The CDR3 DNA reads TGTGCCAGCAGCTTAGGTCGGGCTAGCGGTTCCCAAGAGACCCAGTACTTC.

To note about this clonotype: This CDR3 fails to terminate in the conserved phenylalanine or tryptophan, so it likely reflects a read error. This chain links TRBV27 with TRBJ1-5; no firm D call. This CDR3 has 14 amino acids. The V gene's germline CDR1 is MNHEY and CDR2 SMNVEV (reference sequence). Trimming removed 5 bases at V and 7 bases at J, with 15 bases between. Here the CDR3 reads CASSARITAQPQHS. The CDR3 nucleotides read TGTGCCAGCAGTGCCAGGATAACTGCACAGCCCCAGCATTCT.

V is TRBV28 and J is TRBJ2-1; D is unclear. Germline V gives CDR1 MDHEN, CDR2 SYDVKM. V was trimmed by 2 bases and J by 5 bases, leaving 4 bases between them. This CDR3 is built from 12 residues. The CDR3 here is CASSLGHNEQFF. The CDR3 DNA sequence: TGTGCCAGCAGTTTAGGCCACAATGAGCAGTTCTTC.